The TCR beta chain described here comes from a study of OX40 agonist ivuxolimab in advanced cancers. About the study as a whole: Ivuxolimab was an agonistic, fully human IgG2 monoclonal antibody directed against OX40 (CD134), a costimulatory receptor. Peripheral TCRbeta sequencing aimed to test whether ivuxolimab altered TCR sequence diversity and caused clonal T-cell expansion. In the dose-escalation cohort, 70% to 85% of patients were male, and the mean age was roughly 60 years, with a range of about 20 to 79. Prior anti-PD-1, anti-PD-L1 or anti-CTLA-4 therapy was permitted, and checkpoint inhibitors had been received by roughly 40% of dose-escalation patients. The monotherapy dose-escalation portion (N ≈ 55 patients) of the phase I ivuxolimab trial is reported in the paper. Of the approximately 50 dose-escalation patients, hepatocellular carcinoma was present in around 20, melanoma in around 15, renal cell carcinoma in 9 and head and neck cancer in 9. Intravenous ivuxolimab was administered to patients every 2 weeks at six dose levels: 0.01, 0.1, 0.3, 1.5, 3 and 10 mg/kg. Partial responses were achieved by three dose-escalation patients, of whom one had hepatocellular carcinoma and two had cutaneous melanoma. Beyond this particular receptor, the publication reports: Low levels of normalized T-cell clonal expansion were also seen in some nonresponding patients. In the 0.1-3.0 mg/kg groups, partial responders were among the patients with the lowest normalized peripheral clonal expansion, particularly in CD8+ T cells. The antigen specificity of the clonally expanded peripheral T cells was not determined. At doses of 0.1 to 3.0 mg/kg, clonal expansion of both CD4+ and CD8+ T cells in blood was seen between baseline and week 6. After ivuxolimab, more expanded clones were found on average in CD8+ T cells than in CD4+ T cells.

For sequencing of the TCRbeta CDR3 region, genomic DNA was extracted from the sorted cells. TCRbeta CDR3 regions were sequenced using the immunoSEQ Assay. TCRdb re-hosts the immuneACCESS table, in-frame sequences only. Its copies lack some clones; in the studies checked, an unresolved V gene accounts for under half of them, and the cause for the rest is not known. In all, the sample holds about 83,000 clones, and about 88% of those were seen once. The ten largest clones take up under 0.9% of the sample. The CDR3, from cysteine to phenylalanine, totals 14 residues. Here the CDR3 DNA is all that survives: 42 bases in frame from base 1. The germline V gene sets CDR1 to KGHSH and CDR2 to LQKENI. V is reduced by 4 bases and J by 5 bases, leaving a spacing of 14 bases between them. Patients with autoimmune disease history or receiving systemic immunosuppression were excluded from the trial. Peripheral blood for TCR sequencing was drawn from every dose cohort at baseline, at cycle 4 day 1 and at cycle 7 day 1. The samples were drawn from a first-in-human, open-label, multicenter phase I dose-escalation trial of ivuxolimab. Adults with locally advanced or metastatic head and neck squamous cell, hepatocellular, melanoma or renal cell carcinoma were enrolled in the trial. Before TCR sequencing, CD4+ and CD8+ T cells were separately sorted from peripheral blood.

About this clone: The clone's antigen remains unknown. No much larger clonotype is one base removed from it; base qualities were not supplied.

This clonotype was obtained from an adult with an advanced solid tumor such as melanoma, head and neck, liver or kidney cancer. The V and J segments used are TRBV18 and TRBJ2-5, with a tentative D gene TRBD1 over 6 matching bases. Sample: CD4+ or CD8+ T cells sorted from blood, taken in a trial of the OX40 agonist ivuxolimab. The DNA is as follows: TGTGCCAGCTCACGAGGGGGTGAGTGGGAGACCCAGTACTTC. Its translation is CASSRGGEWETQYF.